This entry lists 17 T cell receptor beta chains sequenced from one sample in a study of blood T cell repertoires in COVID-19. Assay used: immunoSEQ multiplex PCR; TCRdb lists only in-frame clones, some missing. The profile shows approximately 100,000 clones, 92% of them singletons. What was sequenced was peripheral blood. These receptors were collected from a man between 65 and 79 years old with acute or convalescent COVID-19.

The chain is built from TRBV7-8 and TRBJ2-7; 14 bases are a match to TRBD2. The V segment lost 5 bases and the J segment 12 bases; nucleotides outside the gene matches: 18. Germline CDR1 SGHVS, CDR2 FQNEAQ. The CDR3 runs 17 residues. The CDR3 is CASSTTLIGTSGSIGYF. CDR3 sequence (DNA): TGTGCCAGCAGCACAACCCTCATCGGGACTAGCGGGAGCATCGGGTACTTC.

This chain uses TRBV5-1 with TRBJ1-1; D not resolved. Germline V gives CDR1 SGHRS, CDR2 YFSETQ. The CDR3 is made up of 14 amino acids. The V end was cut by 5 bases, the J end by 1 base, with 12 bases between. The CDR3 DNA reads as TGCGCCAGCAGGAGAGCGGCAGGGAACACTGAAGCTTTCTTT. Residues: CASRRAAGNTEAFF.

The chain is built from TRBV27 and TRBJ1-4; 10 bases are a match to TRBD1. This CDR3 region has 14 residues. Trimming at V came to 5 bases and at J to 7 bases, leaving 4 bases not matched to a gene. Germline V lookup: CDR1 MNHEY, CDR2 SMNVEV (reference sequence). The CDR3 DNA is TGTGCCAGCAGTGACAGGGGGCTGGGTGAAAAACTGTTTTTT. Protein product: CASSDRGLGEKLFF.

The chain joins TRBV19 to TRBJ1-5; 7 positions agree with TRBD1. After removal of 4 bases from V and 2 bases from J, the junction contained 2 bases not matched to a gene. From germline, CDR1 is LNHDA and CDR2 SQIVND (reference sequence). The length of the CDR3 is 14 residues. CDR3 sequence (DNA): TGTGCCAGTAGTAAGGGACAGCGCAATCAGCCCCAGCATTTT. Amino acid sequence: CASSKGQRNQPQHF.

J is TRBJ2-5 and V is TRBV3-1 (or the pseudogene TRBV3-2); TRBD2 aligns across 7 bases. The CDR3 is 16 residues long. Germline CDR1 reads LGHDT; CDR2 reads YNNKEL (reference sequence). V shed 0 bases and J 5 bases; nucleotides not matched to a gene: 9. CDR3 region: CASSQDLWGGRETQYF. Written as DNA, the CDR3 is TGTGCCAGCAGCCAAGATCTTTGGGGGGGGAGGGAGACCCAGTACTTC.

This chain uses TRBV2 with TRBJ2-5; D is uncertain. V was clipped by 7 bases and J by 1 base, with 19 bases between them. The CDR3 has 16 residues. Germline V gene sequence: CDR1 SNHLY, CDR2 FYNNEI. The CDR3 DNA reads as TGTGCCAGCAAACAGAACCCCAAGGTCCTCCAAGAGACCCAGTACTTC. This gives the protein CASKQNPKVLQETQYF.

The gene calls are TRBV5-4 and TRBJ2-3; D may be TRBD1 (6 bases). Trimming took off 2 bases at V and 5 bases at J, with 15 bases between the two ends. Germline V CDR1 and CDR2: SGHNT, YYREEE (reference sequence). This CDR3 is 15 amino acids long. The CDR3 is CASSFQGIVGDTQYF. The CDR3 DNA reads as TGTGCCAGCAGCTTTCAGGGGATCGTGGGAGATACGCAGTATTTT.

This chain connects TRBV25-1 to TRBJ1-1; D is undetermined. V shed 5 bases and J shed 4 bases, with 5 bases lying between them. The CDR3 covers 11 residues. Germline values: CDR1 MGHDK, CDR2 SYGVNS. This CDR3 reads CASSLRTEAFF. CDR3 DNA: TGTGCCAGCAGTTTGCGCACTGAAGCTTTCTTT.

The J gene is TRBJ2-3, the V gene TRBV7-9, with 8 positions matching TRBD1. V was clipped by 5 bases and J by 2 bases; unmatched bases: 6. The CDR3 is made up of 15 amino acids. The germline V gene has CDR1 SEHNR and CDR2 FQNEAQ (reference sequence). CDR3 bases: TGTGCCAGCAGCCCGAGGACAGGGACCACAGATACGCAGTATTTT. Protein product: CASSPRTGTTDTQYF.

This clone was seen once. The chain is built from TRBV18 and TRBJ1-3, with D perhaps matching TRBD1 (5 bases). Trimming took 0 bases from V and 0 from J, leaving 9 bases between them. This CDR3 region has 16 residues. Germline assignment: CDR1 KGHSH and CDR2 LQKENI. The CDR3 DNA is TGTGCCAGCTCACCACCCTGGGGCCCCTCTGGAAACACCATATATTTT. It yields the protein CASSPPWGPSGNTIYF.

The genes are TRBV10-3 and TRBJ1-6; D ambiguous. V was shortened by 3 bases and J by 7 bases, with 10 bases between the two germline ends. CDR1 is ENHRY, CDR2 SYGVKD, per germline. CDR3 size: 14 residues. DNA for the CDR3: TGTGCCATCAGTGATCGGGGTGAAAATTCACCCCTCCACTTT. Translation gives CAISDRGENSPLHF.

The V gene is TRBV9, the J gene TRBJ2-7, with 7 positions matching TRBD2. CDR3 length equals 15 residues. Trimming cost V 3 bases and J 3 bases; bases outside gene matches: 9. CDR1 SGDLS and CDR2 YYNGEE come from the germline V gene. DNA of the CDR3: TGTGCCAGCAGCGCCGGACCGACTAGCAGCTACGAGCAGTACTTC. Translating it yields CASSAGPTSSYEQYF.

The chain is built from TRBV28 and TRBJ2-7, with D perhaps TRBD1 (6 bases). V shed 8 bases and J shed 6 bases, with 23 bases lying between them. The germline V gene has CDR1 MDHEN and CDR2 SYDVKM. The CDR3 is made up of 15 amino acids. CDR3 DNA sequence: TGTGCCAGCGCAATACCTCCGGCAGGGGCAGCCGAGCAGTACTTC. Translation gives CASAIPPAGAAEQYF.

V and J are TRBV7-3 and TRBJ2-1; D is possibly TRBD2 (5 bases). V dropped 7 bases and J dropped 0 bases, with 10 bases sitting between them. The CDR3 has 14 residues. Per the germline V gene, CDR1 is SGHTA and CDR2 is FQGTGA. The CDR3 reads CASKRDGSYNEQFF. CDR3 nucleotides: TGTGCCAGCAAGAGGGATGGCTCCTACAATGAGCAGTTCTTC. Complete variable domain (other parts from reference TRBV7-3 and TRBJ2-1): GAGVSQTPSNKVTEKGKYVELRCDPISGHTALYWYRQSLGQGPEFLIYFQGTGAADDSGLPNDRFFAVRPEGSVSTLKIQRTERGDSAVYLCASKRDGSYNEQFFGPGTRLTVL.

V gene TRBV7-9 combines with J gene TRBJ2-1; 8 positions match TRBD2. Germline V gene sequence: CDR1 SEHNR, CDR2 FQNEAQ (reference sequence). V dropped 5 bases and J dropped 4; count of bases not matched to a gene: 10. The CDR3 is 16 amino acids. The CDR3 sequence: CASSPIREGRYNEQFF. CDR3 DNA sequence: TGTGCCAGCAGCCCGATCCGGGAGGGGAGATACAATGAGCAGTTCTTC.

CDR3: CASSNKEKLFF. The CDR3 nucleotides read TGTGCCAGCAGCAATAAAGAAAAACTGTTTTTT. The V and J genes are TRBV7-9 and TRBJ1-4; D is uncertain. Germline values: CDR1 SEHNR, CDR2 FQNEAQ (reference sequence). This CDR3 has 11 amino acids. Trimming stripped 5 bases from V and 8 bases from J, with 6 bases between.

This chain connects TRBV4-3 to TRBJ2-3; tentatively, D is TRBD2 (6 bases). The germline V gene has CDR1 LGHNA and CDR2 YSLEER. CDR3 length equals 16 residues. V shed 1 base and J shed 0 bases, with 11 bases lying between them. CDR3 nucleotides: TGCGCCAGCAGCCAAGCCCTAGCGCATAGCACAGATACGCAGTATTTT. Translated: CASSQALAHSTDTQYF.